The next 5 T cell receptor beta chains were all read from a single sample in a study of type 1 and type 2 diabetes patients. Genomic DNA was the PCR template. Amplification of the beta chain CDR3 used 30 forward and 13 reverse multiplex primers. In TCRdb, the multiplex PCR reads were re-called with MiXCR into one record per CDR3 protein. The repertoire holds 280,000 or so distinct CDR3 sequences, with around 47% as singletons. The sequenced sample consisted of peripheral blood mononuclear cells (PBMCs). Receptor source: a man between 18 and 29 years old with type 2 diabetes.

This clonotype was observed many times. The rearrangement uses TRBV15 and TRBJ1-1; D call uncertain. The germline V gene encodes CDR1 LNHNV and CDR2 YYDKDF (reference sequence). The CDR3 consists of 14 residues. The V and J ends lost 3 bases and 1 base respectively, with 9 bases between them. Here the CDR3 DNA reads TGTGCCACCAGCAGTGAGAGGAGGAACACTGAAGCTTTCTTT. This codes for CATSSERRNTEAFF. The complete variable domain, with remaining parts taken from reference TRBV15 and TRBJ1-1, reads DAMVIQNPRYQVTQFGKPVTLSCSQTLNHNVMYWYQQKSSQAPKLLFHYYDKDFNNEADTPDNFQSRRPNTSFCFLDIRSPGLGDTAMYLCATSSERRNTEAFFGQGTRLTVV.

This clonotype was found a few times. This rearrangement joins TRBV27 to TRBJ1-6; perhaps TRBD1 as D (5 bases). The V and J ends lost 5 bases and 9 bases respectively, with 17 bases between them. CDR3 size: 15 residues. Germline V gene lookup returns CDR1 MNHEY and CDR2 SMNVEV (reference sequence). This chain's CDR3 is CASSPRDFGGSPLHF. In DNA form, the CDR3 reads TGTGCCAGCAGTCCCCGGGACTTCGGAGGTTCACCCCTCCACTTT.

This chain joins TRBV19 and TRBJ2-1; D perhaps matches TRBD2 (6 bases). The CDR3 is 15 residues long. Trimming pared 6 bases from V and 3 bases from J, leaving 15 bases between. The germline V gene encodes CDR1 LNHDA and CDR2 SQIVND (reference sequence). As DNA, the CDR3 is TGTGCCAGTAGCCTAGGGACTGGCGGCTACAATGAGCAGTTCTTC. Its protein product is CASSLGTGGYNEQFF.

The chain is built from TRBV28 and TRBJ1-6, with TRBD1 matching 9 bases. The CDR3 runs to 12 residues. CDR1 is MDHEN and CDR2 is SYDVKM in the germline V gene. Trimming at V came to 2 bases and at J to 16 bases, leaving 3 bases not matched to a gene. The CDR3 coding sequence is TGTGCCAGCAGTTTACGGACAGGGGAACTCCACTTT. Protein sequence: CASSLRTGELHF.

The V gene is TRBV12-3 or TRBV12-4, the J gene TRBJ2-5; TRBD2 aligns across 14 bases. Trimming cost V 3 bases and J 5 bases; bases outside gene matches: 8. This CDR3 is built from 17 residues. CDR3 DNA: TGTGCCAGCAGTTTCCTGGGACTAGCGGGAGCGCCGGAGACCCAGTACTTC. Translated, it gives CASSFLGLAGAPETQYF.